This T cell receptor beta chain was identified during a study of blood T cell repertoires in COVID-19. Here immunoSEQ multiplex PCR was the method, and the copy in TCRdb shows in-frame clones only, minus some. The data show over 300,000 clones, roughly 85% seen once. The sample consisted of PBMCs or T cells enriched from blood (not recorded which). The TCR was taken from a man aged 30 to 45 who had recovered from COVID-19.

CDR3 sequence (DNA): TGTGCCAGCAGCATCCGGGACAGGGGAGAGGGCTACACCTTC. This gives the protein CASSIRDRGEGYTF. The genes are TRBV7-9 and TRBJ1-2, with TRBD1 identical over 10 bases. The germline gives CDR1 SEHNR, CDR2 FQNEAQ (reference sequence). CDR3 size: 14 residues. With 5 bases clipped from V and 8 bases from J, the junction kept 8 bases outside the gene matches.